Below are 4 T cell receptor beta chains sequenced from a single sample in a study of T-cell reconstitution after alpha-beta-depleted transplantation in children. Researchers prepared the TCRbeta library using unique molecular identifiers, the study reports. MiXCR, run by TCRdb on the PCR reads, gives a single entry per CDR3 protein. This table holds around 360,000 distinct CDR3 sequences, about 9.4% found once. The sequences come from PBMCs from the stem cell graft donor, collected from the stem cell graft. These receptors originate from a human donor who donated a stem cell graft to a child with acute lymphoblastic leukemia.

This clonotype was recorded a few times. A read error may account for a junction end that differs from germline. The rearrangement uses TRBV27 and TRBJ1-1; D possibly corresponds to TRBD1 (5 bases). The germline V gene has CDR1 MNHEY and CDR2 SMNVEV (reference sequence). The CDR3 runs 17 residues. This CDR3 reads CASSVSGTRRWDTEAFF. For the CDR3, the DNA is TGTGCCAGCAGTGTATCCGGGACCAGAAGGTGGGACACTGAAGCTTTCTTT.

This chain uses TRBV29-1 with TRBJ2-3; TRBD1 matches 7 bases. Germline V gene data show CDR1 as SQVTM and CDR2 as ANQGSEA. The CDR3 is made up of 18 amino acids. V trimming: 2 bases; J trimming: 2 bases; junction bases outside the gene matches: 16. The CDR3 loop is CSVEHQGDVVSPTDTQYF. The CDR3, as DNA: TGCAGCGTTGAACACCAGGGGGACGTAGTAAGCCCCACAGATACGCAGTATTTT.

Ten or more counts support this clonotype. The genes are TRBV20-1 and TRBJ2-3; D perhaps matches TRBD1 (6 bases). CDR1 and CDR2 (germline): DFQATT, SNEGSKA (reference sequence). The V gene lost 6 bases and the J gene lost 6 bases, with 13 bases spanning the gap. The CDR3 covers 12 residues. CDR3 protein: CSALQGPDTQYF. The CDR3 nucleotides read TGCAGTGCCCTCCAGGGGCCCGATACGCAGTATTTT.

Concerning this clonotype: A much bigger clone sits one base away, suggesting this may be a read error. This chain links TRBV9 with TRBJ2-1; unclear D gene. The CDR3 is 15 residues long. Germline CDR1 and CDR2: SGDLS and YYNGEE. The DNA for the CDR3 is TGTGCCGGCAGCGTAACGGTGAGCTCCTACAATGAGCAGTTCTTC. As protein: CAGSVTVSSYNEQFF. The complete variable domain, with remaining parts taken from reference TRBV9 and TRBJ2-1, reads DSGVTQTPKHLITATGQRVTLRCSPRSGDLSVYWYQQSLDQGLQFLIQYYNGEERAKGNILERFSAQQFPDLHSELNLSSLELGDSALYFCAGSVTVSSYNEQFFGPGTRLTVL.